This TCR beta chain appears in the sequencing data of a study of blood T cell repertoires in COVID-19. Study-wide background: Specimens from acute and convalescent COVID-19 originated in the United States, Italy and Spain. PBMCs, B-cell-depleted T cells, or T cells provided the cDNA or gDNA that made up the material.

In the source study's methods: Amplification with reference gene primers provided the estimates of nucleated cell counts. Only in-frame clones appear in the TCRdb table, and some are missing; sequencing was by immunoSEQ multiplex PCR. That table is the source of V, J and clone size, and D and trimming were worked out from the DNA. The sample holds under 150,000 clones, over 75% seen once. Germline-derived CDR1 and CDR2 are SGHNT and YYREEE (reference sequence). This CDR3 has 15 amino acids. V lost 4 bases and J lost 7; bases outside the gene matches: 14. The chain recombines TRBV5-4 with TRBJ2-7, with 7 bases that match TRBD2. This TCR was recovered from a woman aged 55 to 70 with active COVID-19. Source material: peripheral blood. CDR3 residues: CASSQALGGRQEQYF. CDR3 nucleotides: TGTGCCAGCAGCCAGGCCCTGGGCGGGAGACAAGAGCAGTACTTC.